The rows below give T cell receptor beta chains drawn from one sample of a study of graft-versus-host responses after intestinal transplantation. The assay was immunoSEQ multiplex PCR, and TCRdb's table has in-frame clones only and misses some. The table has more than 85,000 clones, just over 90% seen once. The antigens of these receptors remain unknown. Sequenced here: unstimulated CD8+ T cells sorted from spleen or lymph node cells, sampled before intestinal transplant. These receptors all stem from a human donor who received an intestinal transplant. CDR3s include the opening cysteine and the closing phenylalanine or tryptophan. Each record gives: D gene, V gene, clone size, J gene, CDR3 protein, CDR3 DNA. A D gene is named only where the DNA matches it firmly. A row's size may be missing; if present it is once, few, many or a size class.

.	TRBV13	.	TRBJ2-7	CASSLEGRLEQYF	TGTGCCAGCAGCTTAGAGGGTCGGCTCGAGCAGTACTTC
.	TRBV27	few	TRBJ2-3	CASSQDAGWGATQYF	TGTGCCAGCAGCCAGGACGCGGGGTGGGGGGCTACGCAGTATTTT
TRBD1	TRBV28	.	TRBJ1-5	CASSLWPTGERDQPQHF	TGTGCCAGCAGTTTATGGCCGACAGGGGAAAGAGATCAGCCCCAGCATTTT
.	TRBV7-3	.	TRBJ2-2	CASSSPDPDTGELFF	TGTGCCAGCAGCTCGCCTGACCCCGACACCGGGGAGCTGTTTTTT
.	TRBV6-6	.	TRBJ1-1	CASSYSIVEAFF	TGTGCCAGCAGTTACTCGATAGTTGAAGCTTTCTTT
.	TRBV19	.	TRBJ2-1	CASSIMGLVFGSYNEQFF	TGTGCCAGTAGTATTATGGGTCTAGTGTTTGGGTCCTACAATGAGCAGTTCTTC
.	TRBV27	few	TRBJ1-2	CASSLLGGQLYGYTF	TGTGCCAGCAGTTTATTGGGAGGACAGCTCTATGGCTACACCTTC
TRBD1	TRBV25-1	.	TRBJ1-1	CASAPTGESLRTEAFF	TGTGCCAGCGCCCCGACAGGGGAATCATTAAGGACTGAAGCTTTCTTT
.	TRBV28	.	TRBJ2-7	CASSLYEGVNEQYF	TGTGCCAGCAGTTTATACGAGGGAGTTAACGAGCAGTACTTC
.	TRBV11-2	few	TRBJ1-1	CASRTGNTEAFF	TGTGCCAGCAGGACCGGGAACACTGAAGCTTTCTTT
TRBD1	TRBV15	.	TRBJ2-1	CATSGPRTGQKRGNEQFF	TGTGCCACCAGCGGACCCCGAACGGGACAGAAGAGGGGGAATGAGCAGTTCTTC
.	TRBV4-1	.	TRBJ1-2	CASSQAEDVGYGYTF	TGCGCCAGCAGCCAAGCTGAAGATGTGGGCTATGGCTACACCTTC
TRBD1	TRBV7-9	.	TRBJ2-7	CASSQWTGSYEQYF	TGTGCCAGCAGCCAATGGACAGGTTCCTACGAGCAGTACTTC
.	TRBV30	.	TRBJ2-7	CAWTNDGYEQYF	TGTGCCTGGACTAACGACGGGTACGAGCAGTACTTC
.	TRBV5-8	.	TRBJ1-1	CASSFSPNSEAFF	TGTGCCAGCAGCTTCAGCCCGAACTCTGAAGCTTTCTTT
.	TRBV6-5	.	TRBJ2-3	CASSYSNTQYF	TGTGCCAGCAGTTACTCAAATACGCAGTATTTT
TRBD2	TRBV28	.	TRBJ2-3	CASSFPTSGMRTQYF	TGTGCCAGCAGTTTCCCGACTAGCGGGATGCGTACGCAGTATTTT
TRBD2	TRBV10-2	.	TRBJ2-1	CASSGTSYNEQFF	TGCGCCAGCAGTGGGACTAGCTACAATGAGCAGTTCTTC
TRBD1	TRBV27	.	TRBJ2-7	CASSLGTGYYEQYF	TGTGCCAGCAGTTTAGGGACAGGTTACTACGAGCAGTACTTC
.	TRBV5-1	.	TRBJ1-4	CASSLNGPQEEKLFF	TGCGCCAGCAGCTTGAACGGGCCTCAAGAAGAAAAACTGTTTTTT
.	TRBV7-6	.	TRBJ2-1	CASSAWVGLEQFF	TGTGCCAGCAGCGCCTGGGTGGGGTTAGAGCAGTTCTTC
.	TRBV6-5	.	TRBJ2-7	CASSYSEAVYEQYF	TGTGCCAGCAGTTACTCGGAGGCCGTCTACGAGCAGTACTTC
.	TRBV7-3	.	TRBJ1-4	CASRPPYRETNEKLFF	TGTGCCAGCAGACCTCCCTACCGAGAAACTAATGAAAAACTGTTTTTT
TRBD1	TRBV9	.	TRBJ1-3	CASSVGTGAGNTIYF	TGTGCCAGCAGCGTTGGGACAGGGGCTGGAAACACCATATATTTT
TRBD1	TRBV2	.	TRBJ2-6	CASSDHRGSGANVLTF	TGTGCCAGCAGCGATCACAGGGGTTCTGGGGCCAACGTCCTGACTTTC
.	TRBV30	.	TRBJ2-1	CAWSVGNEQFF	TGTGCCTGGAGTGTAGGGAATGAGCAGTTCTTC
TRBD2	TRBV19	.	TRBJ2-1	CASSILAGGNEQFF	TGTGCCAGTAGTATACTAGCGGGGGGCAATGAGCAGTTCTTC
.	TRBV28	.	TRBJ2-1	CASSLRGRYNEQFF	TGTGCCAGCAGTTTAAGGGGCCGCTACAATGAGCAGTTCTTC
.	TRBV19	few	TRBJ2-3	CASNSILWGTDTQYF	TGTGCCAGTAATAGTATCCTCTGGGGCACAGATACGCAGTATTTT
.	TRBV19	.	TRBJ2-7	CASSVIRRAGYEQYF	TGTGCCAGTAGTGTCATCAGGAGGGCCGGGTACGAGCAGTACTTC
.	TRBV6-5	.	TRBJ1-2	CASSSEMGYGYTF	TGTGCCAGCAGTTCCGAGATGGGGTACGGCTACACCTTC
TRBD2	TRBV10-3	.	TRBJ2-1	CAISESGRERLINEQFF	TGTGCCATCAGTGAGTCTGGGCGGGAGCGCCTTATAAATGAGCAGTTCTTC
TRBD2	TRBV5-8	.	TRBJ2-1	CASSLVGRYDSYNEQFF	TGTGCCAGCAGCTTGGTCGGGAGGTACGATTCCTACAATGAGCAGTTCTTC
TRBD1	TRBV19	.	TRBJ1-1	CASFSGTGGAHTEAFF	TGTGCCAGCTTCTCCGGGACAGGGGGCGCGCACACTGAAGCTTTCTTT
TRBD2	TRBV29-1	.	TRBJ2-7	CSVLAGGYEQYF	TGCAGCGTTTTAGCGGGAGGCTACGAGCAGTACTTC
.	TRBV11-1	.	TRBJ1-2	CASSLQPNYGYTF	TGTGCCAGCAGCTTACAGCCGAACTATGGCTACACCTTC
.	TRBV11-2	.	TRBJ1-2	CASSLDFWADDGYTF	TGTGCCAGCAGCTTAGATTTCTGGGCGGACGATGGCTACACCTTC
.	TRBV10-2	.	TRBJ1-2	CASSESGVGYTF	TGCGCCAGCAGTGAGTCGGGGGTCGGCTACACCTTC
.	TRBV5-4	.	TRBJ1-2	CASSSLQGTYGYTF	TGTGCCAGCAGCTCCCTTCAGGGGACCTATGGCTACACCTTC
.	TRBV13	.	TRBJ1-1	CASSFRAARSTTEAFF	TGTGCCAGCAGCTTTCGGGCAGCCCGGTCAACCACTGAAGCTTTCTTT
TRBD1	TRBV28	.	TRBJ2-7	CASIAPGQLAGSYEQYF	TGTGCCAGCATCGCCCCGGGACAGCTGGCAGGGTCCTACGAGCAGTACTTC
.	TRBV5-3	.	TRBJ2-7	CARSLEVQAIPYEQYF	TGTGCCAGAAGCTTGGAGGTCCAGGCAATCCCCTACGAGCAGTACTTC
.	TRBV4-1	.	TRBJ1-4	CASSPLSTEVNEKLFF	TGCGCCAGCAGCCCCCTATCGACGGAAGTTAATGAAAAACTGTTTTTT
.	TRBV9	.	TRBJ1-3	CASSVGPGLSGNTIYF	TGTGCCAGCAGCGTAGGCCCAGGGCTCTCTGGAAACACCATATATTTT
.	TRBV28	.	TRBJ2-1	CASSFSGYNEQFF	TGTGCCAGCAGTTTCTCGGGGTACAATGAGCAGTTCTTC
.	TRBV19	.	TRBJ2-7	CASSWDVLSYEQYF	TGTGCCAGTAGTTGGGACGTTTTATCCTACGAGCAGTACTTC
.	TRBV10-2	.	TRBJ2-7	CASSWGAESSYEQYF	TGCGCCAGCTCATGGGGAGCGGAGAGCTCCTACGAGCAGTACTTC
.	TRBV27	.	TRBJ2-1	CASSLLGNEQFF	TGTGCCAGCAGCCTGCTTGGGAATGAGCAGTTCTTC
.	TRBV27	.	TRBJ1-1	CASSPAGRMNTEAFF	TGTGCCAGCAGCCCAGCAGGGCGCATGAACACTGAAGCTTTCTTT
.	TRBV13	.	TRBJ1-1	CASSLTRFGHTDDWGVNTEAFF	TGTGCCAGCAGCTTGACTAGATTCGGTCATACGGACGATTGGGGAGTAAACACTGAAGCTTTCTTT
TRBD1	TRBV18	.	TRBJ1-1	CASSPPGTGPNTEAFF	TGTGCCAGCTCACCTCCCGGGACAGGGCCGAACACTGAAGCTTTCTTT
TRBD2	TRBV7-6	.	TRBJ2-7	CASSLLAGDEQYF	TGTGCCAGCAGCTTACTAGCGGGAGACGAGCAGTACTTC
.	TRBV6-5	once	TRBJ1-5	CASSVRYDQPQHF	TGTGCCAGCAGTGTAAGGTACGATCAGCCCCAGCATTTT
TRBD1	TRBV12-5	.	TRBJ2-1	CASGLPGQGVFF	TGTGCTAGTGGTTTGCCAGGACAGGGGGTGTTCTTC
TRBD2	TRBV6-1	once	TRBJ2-7	CASSEGREGTSGIVYEQYF	TGTGCCAGCAGTGAAGGTAGGGAAGGTACTAGCGGGATAGTCTACGAGCAGTACTTC
.	TRBV19	.	TRBJ1-1	CASSFSGITEAFF	TGTGCCAGTAGTTTTTCAGGGATTACTGAAGCTTTCTTT
TRBD1	TRBV9	.	TRBJ2-2	CASGGTGGTNTGELFF	TGTGCCAGCGGGGGGACAGGGGGCACGAACACCGGGGAGCTGTTTTTT
.	TRBV27	.	TRBJ1-4	CASSSGPRFRLFF	TGTGCCAGCAGTTCGGGTCCTCGGTTTCGCCTGTTTTTT
.	TRBV10-2	.	TRBJ2-1	CASSDGRTYEQFF	TGCGCCAGCAGTGATGGTAGAACCTATGAGCAGTTCTTC